The sequence of this T cell receptor beta chain was determined in a study of vaccination effects on CD4 cells after COVID-19. The method was immunoSEQ multiplex PCR; TCRdb's version includes in-frame clones alone and lacks a portion of them. Here the sample spans around 32,000 clones, roughly two thirds being singletons. Using viral peptide pools, the ViraFEST assay grew out antigen-specific CD4+ T cells prior to sequencing. Investigators separated out CD4+ T cells once more than nine days of culture had passed. All participants had two doses of either the BNT162b2 or mRNA-1273 vaccine. As for this clone: Antigen unknown.

This TCR was recovered from a human donor who received a COVID-19 vaccine. Sequencing used CD4+ T cells from PBMCs cultured with HCoV-229E spike peptides, obtained after COVID-19 vaccination.

The CDR3 sequence is CASSEVGPVEQYF. The CDR3 DNA reads as TGCGCCAGCAGTGAGGTGGGACCGGTCGAGCAGTACTTC. The chain couples TRBV10-2 to TRBJ2-7; D possibly uses TRBD1 or TRBD2 (5 bases each). Trimming stripped 2 bases from V and 6 bases from J, with 11 bases between. This CDR3 spans 13 amino acids. Germline V gene lookup returns CDR1 WSHSY and CDR2 SAAADI.